The clone carrying this T cell receptor (beta chain) was seen just once. Its antigen is currently unknown. This sample is part of a study of shared clonotypes between healthy human individuals. This CDR3 has 13 amino acids. V gave up 4 bases and J gave up 7 bases, with 12 bases separating them. Per the germline V gene, CDR1 is SGHKS and CDR2 is YYEKEE (reference sequence). In the CD4+ fraction, cells were divided into CD45RA+ naive and CD45RA-negative memory subsets. Study-level points and caveats: Estimated clonotype richness was generally higher in naive than memory subsets.

Repertoires were generated with immunoSEQ multiplex PCR, while TCRdb's copy carries only in-frame clones and drops some. The sample includes about 1.5 million clones, 98% seen only once; the top ten take about 0.45%. The sequence was obtained from a man aged 25 to 40 in good health. Source material: naive CD4+ T cells sorted from blood. Subset denoted: CD45RA+ positively selected. V is TRBV5-5 and J is TRBJ1-3; D is unresolved. CDR3 region: CASSPLGVNTIYF. The CDR3 DNA sequence: TGTGCCAGCAGCCCCCTGGGTGTCAACACCATATATTTT.